A selection of T cell receptor beta chains follows, all from one sample in a study of blood T cell repertoires in COVID-19. Assay used: immunoSEQ multiplex PCR; TCRdb lists only in-frame clones, some missing. The data contain 140,000 or so clones, 80% of them seen just once; the ten biggest clones take up around 3.7%. Sequenced sample: peripheral blood. The receptors here all came from a man between 70 and 80 years old who had recovered from COVID-19. The CDR3 runs from the conserved cysteine through the conserved F or W. D genes are given only for firm matches. Expanded clones get a size class; other rows say once, few or many, or leave the size out.

TRBV30	TRBJ2-7	-	-	CAWSRLDGAYEQYF	TGTGCCTGGAGTCGGCTTGACGGAGCCTACGAGCAGTACTTC
TRBV18	TRBJ1-2	-	TRBD1	CASSPTGGDNYGYTF	TGTGCCAGCTCACCGACAGGGGGCGACAACTATGGCTACACCTTC
TRBV19	TRBJ2-1	-	TRBD2	CASSIAGGLNEQFF	TGTGCCAGTAGTATAGCGGGAGGGTTAAATGAGCAGTTCTTC
TRBV9	TRBJ2-3	-	-	CASSALPATDTQYF	TGTGCCAGCAGCGCCCTCCCCGCGACAGATACGCAGTATTTT
TRBV5-4	TRBJ1-2	-	TRBD1	CASSGTGNYGYTF	TGTGCCAGCAGCGGGACAGGGAACTATGGCTACACCTTC
TRBV2	TRBJ1-5	-	-	CASSEGGAYYSNQPQHF	TGTGCCAGCAGTGAAGGGGGAGCCTATTATAGCAATCAGCCCCAGCATTTT
TRBV19	TRBJ2-4	-	TRBD2	CASTPSGGLASNIQYF	TGTGCCAGTACCCCGTCGGGGGGACTAGCCTCCAACATTCAGTACTTC
TRBV7-2	TRBJ1-4	-	TRBD1	CASSLQGAGEEKLFF	TGTGCCAGCAGCTTACAGGGGGCAGGGGAGGAAAAACTGTTTTTT
TRBV5-1	TRBJ1-1	-	-	CASSFPTTKGNTEAFF	TGCGCCAGCAGCTTCCCCACGACTAAGGGTAACACTGAAGCTTTCTTT
TRBV19	TRBJ1-5	-	-	CASSMDLSNQPQHF	TGTGCCAGTAGTATGGACTTAAGCAATCAGCCCCAGCATTTT
TRBV6-5	TRBJ2-7	-	TRBD2	CASRGGTSGIPHF	TGTGCCAGCAGAGGAGGGACTAGCGGGATCCCCCACTTC
TRBV21-1	TRBJ2-1	-	-	CASSNPPVGREGNEQFF	TGTGCCAGCAGCAACCCCCCTGTGGGGCGGGAGGGGAATGAGCAGTTCTTC
TRBV7-9	TRBJ1-1	-	-	CASSLQVGGTEAFF	TGTGCCAGCAGCTTACAGGTAGGGGGAACTGAAGCTTTCTTT
TRBV2	TRBJ2-5	-	TRBD2	CASSIRGLAGNQETQYF	TGTGCCAGCAGTATCCGCGGACTAGCGGGGAACCAAGAGACCCAGTACTTC
TRBV27	TRBJ1-6	-	-	CASSLPGGNSPLHF	TGTGCCAGCAGTTTACCTGGAGGTAATTCACCCCTCCACTTT
TRBV4-3	TRBJ1-4	-	-	CASSQDSGGSTNEKLFF	TGCGCCAGCAGCCAAGATAGCGGGGGCTCAACTAATGAAAAACTGTTTTTT
TRBV10-2	TRBJ1-4	-	TRBD1	CASRRGTATNEKLFF	TGCGCCAGCAGGAGGGGGACAGCAACTAATGAAAAACTGTTTTTT
TRBV18	TRBJ2-3	-	-	CASSPPASGDTQYF	TGTGCCAGCTCACCACCAGCGTCCGGAGATACGCAGTATTTT
TRBV14	TRBJ2-1	-	TRBD2	CASSQDRLAGGDEQFF	TGTGCCAGCAGCCAAGACCGACTAGCGGGAGGCGATGAGCAGTTCTTC
TRBV27	TRBJ2-7	-	TRBD2	CASSSILAGGPQYF	TGTGCCAGCAGTAGCATCCTAGCGGGAGGGCCACAGTACTTC
TRBV19	TRBJ1-1	-	TRBD1	CASSIQRPGTGGTGTEAFF	TGTGCCAGTAGTATCCAGAGGCCTGGGACAGGAGGAACGGGGACTGAAGCTTTCTTT
TRBV10-3	TRBJ1-2	-	-	CAISEGQGYGYTF	TGTGCCATCAGTGAAGGGCAGGGGTATGGCTACACCTTC
TRBV10-1	TRBJ1-6	-	-	CASTNHRVNSPLHF	TGCGCCAGCACCAATCACAGGGTTAATTCACCCCTCCACTTT
TRBV11-2	TRBJ2-7	-	-	CASSPGQAYEQYF	TGTGCCAGCAGCCCGGGACAAGCCTACGAGCAGTACTTC
TRBV11-2	TRBJ1-3	-	TRBD1	CASSLATLHYDRVRNTIYF	TGTGCCAGCAGCTTAGCCACCCTACATTACGACAGGGTTAGAAACACCATATATTTT
TRBV18	TRBJ1-4	-	TRBD1	CASSPWGQGSNEKLFF	TGTGCCAGCTCACCATGGGGACAGGGTTCTAATGAAAAACTGTTTTTT
TRBV19	TRBJ2-1	-	-	CASSIESSYNEQFF	TGTGCCAGTAGTATAGAGAGCTCCTACAATGAGCAGTTCTTC
TRBV7-9	TRBJ2-7	-	TRBD1	CASRGQDEQYF	TGTGCCAGTAGGGGACAGGACGAGCAGTACTTC
TRBV27	TRBJ2-7	-	TRBD2	CASSLVGGPFEQYF	TGTGCCAGCAGTTTAGTGGGAGGGCCTTTCGAGCAGTACTTC
TRBV18	TRBJ1-1	-	TRBD1	CASSPGTGAFYTEAFF	TGTGCCAGCTCACCCGGGACAGGGGCTTTTTATACTGAAGCTTTCTTT
TRBV9	TRBJ1-1	-	-	CASSVLGEGTEAFF	TGTGCCAGCAGCGTACTAGGGGAGGGGACTGAAGCTTTCTTT
TRBV4-1	TRBJ2-1	-	TRBD2	CASSQGTLAGVHNEQFF	TGCGCCAGCAGCCAAGGAACACTAGCGGGAGTCCACAATGAGCAGTTCTTC
TRBV18	TRBJ2-7	-	TRBD1	CASSPTGSQRYEQYF	TGTGCCAGCTCACCGACAGGGTCCCAGCGCTACGAGCAGTACTTC
TRBV4-2	TRBJ1-4	-	-	CASSQDWREGANEKLFF	TGTGCCAGCAGCCAAGATTGGAGGGAAGGAGCTAATGAAAAACTGTTTTTT
TRBV19	TRBJ2-7	-	TRBD2	CASSSQRGSYEQYF	TGTGCCAGTAGTAGTCAGCGGGGCTCCTACGAGCAGTACTTC
TRBV9	TRBJ2-2	-	-	CASSVARRVGDTGELFF	TGTGCCAGCAGCGTAGCTCGGAGGGTTGGGGACACCGGGGAGCTGTTTTTT
TRBV4-1	TRBJ2-2	-	TRBD2	CASSREAGAHTGELFF	TGCGCCAGCAGCCGAGAAGCGGGAGCACACACCGGGGAGCTGTTTTTT
TRBV30	TRBJ2-7	-	-	CAWSVRGSSYEQYF	TGTGCCTGGAGTGTACGGGGGAGCTCCTACGAGCAGTACTTC
TRBV27	TRBJ2-1	-	-	CASSAYRFYNEQFF	TGTGCCAGCAGTGCGTACAGGTTCTACAATGAGCAGTTCTTC
TRBV5-6	TRBJ2-7	-	TRBD2	CASSLVGSGRLYEQYF	TGTGCCAGCAGCTTGGTGGGTAGCGGGAGACTCTACGAGCAGTACTTC
TRBV14	TRBJ2-3	-	-	CASSQPGHQGPDTQYF	TGTGCCAGCAGCCAACCGGGACACCAAGGGCCAGATACGCAGTATTTT
TRBV2	TRBJ2-5	-	TRBD2	CASGLAGEGEETQYF	TGTGCCAGCGGCCTAGCGGGAGAGGGGGAGGAGACCCAGTACTTC
TRBV12-5	TRBJ2-2	-	TRBD2	CASGRGVDGELFF	TGTGCTAGTGGACGGGGGGTTGACGGGGAGCTGTTTTTT
TRBV13	TRBJ2-4	once	-	CASSPGRWDTKYF	TGTGCCAGCAGCCCGGGACGGTGGGACACCAAGTACTTC
TRBV7-9	TRBJ2-3	-	TRBD1	CASSLAAQGQDTQYF	TGTGCCAGCAGCTTAGCCGCACAGGGGCAAGATACGCAGTATTTT
TRBV6-5	TRBJ2-7	-	TRBD2	CAPPEASGWYEQYF	TGTGCCCCTCCCGAGGCTAGCGGGTGGTACGAGCAGTACTTC
TRBV24-1	TRBJ1-1	-	-	CATSDPVGGKAFF	TGTGCCACCAGTGACCCCGTTGGGGGGAAAGCTTTCTTT
TRBV2	TRBJ2-7	-	TRBD2	CASGGGYEQYF	TGTGCCAGCGGGGGGGGTTACGAGCAGTACTTC
TRBV9	TRBJ2-5	-	TRBD2	CASSPIPREVLGQETQYF	TGTGCCAGCAGCCCCATCCCACGGGAGGTCCTGGGGCAAGAGACCCAGTACTTC
TRBV14	TRBJ2-7	-	TRBD1	CASSPPGTDLSYEQYF	TGTGCCAGCAGCCCCCCCGGGACAGACTTGAGTTACGAGCAGTACTTC
TRBV21-1	TRBJ1-2	-	-	CASSEKNGQGGANYGYTF	TGTGCCAGCAGCGAAAAAAACGGACAGGGGGGAGCTAACTATGGCTACACCTTC
TRBV11-3	TRBJ1-1	-	-	CASSIKRNTEAFF	TGTGCCAGCAGCATAAAGAGAAACACTGAAGCTTTCTTT
TRBV7-3	TRBJ2-5	-	TRBD2	CASSCNHPGLAGETQYF	TGTGCCAGCAGCTGCAACCATCCGGGACTAGCGGGAGAGACCCAGTACTTC
TRBV2	TRBJ2-4	-	TRBD2	CASSEAGLADRVYIQYF	TGTGCCAGCAGTGAGGCTGGGCTAGCGGACCGTGTCTACATTCAGTACTTC
TRBV5-1	TRBJ2-3	-	-	CASSFSSALTDTQYF	TGCGCCAGCAGCTTTTCTAGCGCCCTCACAGATACGCAGTATTTT